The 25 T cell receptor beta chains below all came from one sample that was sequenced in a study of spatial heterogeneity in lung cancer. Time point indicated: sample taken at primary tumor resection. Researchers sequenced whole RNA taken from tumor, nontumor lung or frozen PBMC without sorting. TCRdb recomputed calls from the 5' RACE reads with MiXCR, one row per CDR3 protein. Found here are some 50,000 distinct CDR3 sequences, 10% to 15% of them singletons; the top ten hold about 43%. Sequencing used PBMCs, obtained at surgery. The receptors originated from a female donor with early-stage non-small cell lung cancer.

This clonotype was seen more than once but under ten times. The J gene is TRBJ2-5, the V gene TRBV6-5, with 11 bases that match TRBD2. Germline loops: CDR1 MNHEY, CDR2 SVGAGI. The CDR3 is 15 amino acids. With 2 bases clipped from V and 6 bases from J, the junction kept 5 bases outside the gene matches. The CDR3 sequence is CASSYGTSGAKTQYF. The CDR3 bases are TGTGCCAGCAGTTACGGGACTAGCGGTGCCAAGACCCAGTACTTC.

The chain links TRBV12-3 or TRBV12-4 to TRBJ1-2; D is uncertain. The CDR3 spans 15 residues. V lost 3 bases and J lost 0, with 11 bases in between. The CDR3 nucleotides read TGTGCCAGCAGTTTCCTGGCGTCTCCTAACTATGGCTACACCTTC. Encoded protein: CASSFLASPNYGYTF.

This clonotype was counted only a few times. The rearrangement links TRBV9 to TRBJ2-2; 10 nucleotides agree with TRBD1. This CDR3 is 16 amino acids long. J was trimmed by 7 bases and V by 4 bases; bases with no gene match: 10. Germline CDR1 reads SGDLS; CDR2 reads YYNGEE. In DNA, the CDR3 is TGTGCCAGCAGCTCCGACAGGGGGCGAAGGGTCGGGGAGCTGTTTTTT. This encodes CASSSDRGRRVGELFF. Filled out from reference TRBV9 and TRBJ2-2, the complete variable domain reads DSGVTQTPKHLITATGQRVTLRCSPRSGDLSVYWYQQSLDQGLQFLIQYYNGEERAKGNILERFSAQQFPDLHSELNLSSLELGDSALYFCASSSDRGRRVGELFFGEGSRLTVL.

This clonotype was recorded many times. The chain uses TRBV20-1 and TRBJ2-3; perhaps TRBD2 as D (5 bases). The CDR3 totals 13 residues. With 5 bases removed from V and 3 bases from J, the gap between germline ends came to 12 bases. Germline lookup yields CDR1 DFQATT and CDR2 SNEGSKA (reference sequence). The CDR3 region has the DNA TGCAGTGCTCCTATAGCGCGGACAGATACGCAGTATTTT. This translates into CSAPIARTDTQYF.

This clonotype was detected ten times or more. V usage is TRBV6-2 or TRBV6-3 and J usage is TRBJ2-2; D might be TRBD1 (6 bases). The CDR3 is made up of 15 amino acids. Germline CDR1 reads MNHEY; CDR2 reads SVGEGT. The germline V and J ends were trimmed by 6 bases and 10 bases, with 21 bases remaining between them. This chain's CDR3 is CASSPQGSVYKELFF. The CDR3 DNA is TGTGCCAGCAGCCCACAGGGTAGTGTCTATAAGGAGCTGTTTTTT.

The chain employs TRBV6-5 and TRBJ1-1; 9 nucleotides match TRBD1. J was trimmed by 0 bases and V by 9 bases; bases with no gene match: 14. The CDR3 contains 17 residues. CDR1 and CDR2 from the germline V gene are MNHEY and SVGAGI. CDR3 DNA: TGTGCCAGTTATAAGAGGGACAGGGTTGACATGAACACTGAAGCTTTCTTT. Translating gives CASYKRDRVDMNTEAFF.

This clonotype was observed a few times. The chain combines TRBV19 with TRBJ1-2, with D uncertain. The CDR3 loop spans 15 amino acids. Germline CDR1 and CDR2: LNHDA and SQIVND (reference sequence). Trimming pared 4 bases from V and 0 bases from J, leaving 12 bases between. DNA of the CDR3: TGTGCCAGTAGTACACCAGGCACAGCTAACTATGGCTACACCTTC. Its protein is CASSTPGTANYGYTF.

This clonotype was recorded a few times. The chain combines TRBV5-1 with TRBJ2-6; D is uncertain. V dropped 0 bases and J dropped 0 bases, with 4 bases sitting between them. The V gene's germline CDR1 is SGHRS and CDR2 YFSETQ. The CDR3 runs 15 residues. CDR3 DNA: TGCGCCAGCAGCTTGGGGGTCTCTGGGGCCAACGTCCTGACTTTC. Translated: CASSLGVSGANVLTF.

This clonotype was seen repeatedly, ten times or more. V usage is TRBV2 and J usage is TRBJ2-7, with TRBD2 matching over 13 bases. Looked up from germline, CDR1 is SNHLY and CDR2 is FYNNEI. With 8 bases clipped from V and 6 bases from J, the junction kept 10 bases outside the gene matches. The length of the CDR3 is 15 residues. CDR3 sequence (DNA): TGTGCCAGCTCCGGGACTAGCGGGGATTTTGGCGAGCAGTACTTC. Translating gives CASSGTSGDFGEQYF.

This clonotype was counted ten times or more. CDR3 nucleotide sequence: TGTGCCAGCAGCGTAGGGGGTTTTGATTCACCCCTCCACTTT. This encodes CASSVGGFDSPLHF. The chain combines TRBV9 with TRBJ1-6; D is unresolved. This CDR3 contains 14 residues. Per germline, CDR1 SGDLS and CDR2 YYNGEE. Trimming took off 0 bases at V and 8 bases at J, with 9 bases between the two ends.

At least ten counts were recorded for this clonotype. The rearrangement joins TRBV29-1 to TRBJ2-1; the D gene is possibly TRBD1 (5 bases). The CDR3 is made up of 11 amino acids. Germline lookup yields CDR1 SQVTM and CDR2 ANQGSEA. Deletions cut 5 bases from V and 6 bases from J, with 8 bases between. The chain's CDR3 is CSVLRVNEQFF. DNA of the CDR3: TGCAGCGTTCTCAGGGTCAATGAGCAGTTCTTC.

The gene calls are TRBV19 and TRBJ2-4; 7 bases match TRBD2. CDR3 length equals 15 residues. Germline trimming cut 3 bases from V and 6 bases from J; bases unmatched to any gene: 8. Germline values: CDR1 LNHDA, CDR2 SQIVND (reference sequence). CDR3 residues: CASSMPGASGNIQYF. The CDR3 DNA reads TGTGCCAGTAGTATGCCTGGGGCTAGCGGAAACATTCAGTACTTC.

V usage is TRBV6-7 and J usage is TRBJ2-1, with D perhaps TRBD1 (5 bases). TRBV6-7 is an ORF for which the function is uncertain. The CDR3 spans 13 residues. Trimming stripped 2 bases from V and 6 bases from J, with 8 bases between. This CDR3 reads CASSYHRTNEQFF. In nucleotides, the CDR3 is TGTGCCAGCAGTTACCACAGGACCAATGAGCAGTTCTTC.

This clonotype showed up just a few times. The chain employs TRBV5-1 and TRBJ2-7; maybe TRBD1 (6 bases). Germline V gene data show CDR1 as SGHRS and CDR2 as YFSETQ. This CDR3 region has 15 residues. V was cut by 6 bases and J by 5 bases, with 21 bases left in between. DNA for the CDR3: TGCGCCAGCAAGATAATAGGACAGCCATTGGACGAGCAGTACTTC. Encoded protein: CASKIIGQPLDEQYF.

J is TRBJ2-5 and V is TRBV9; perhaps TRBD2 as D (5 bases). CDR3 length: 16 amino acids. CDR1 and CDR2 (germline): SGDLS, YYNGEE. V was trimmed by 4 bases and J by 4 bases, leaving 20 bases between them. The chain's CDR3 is CASSKSGSSSGETQYF. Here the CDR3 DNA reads TGTGCCAGCAGCAAATCCGGGTCTAGCAGCGGAGAGACCCAGTACTTC.

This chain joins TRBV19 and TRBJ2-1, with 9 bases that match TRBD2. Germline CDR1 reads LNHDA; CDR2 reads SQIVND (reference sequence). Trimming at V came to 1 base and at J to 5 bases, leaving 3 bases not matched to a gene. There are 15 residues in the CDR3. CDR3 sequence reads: CASSIGRGGHNEQFF. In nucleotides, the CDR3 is TGTGCCAGTAGTATAGGGCGGGGGGGCCACAATGAGCAGTTCTTC.

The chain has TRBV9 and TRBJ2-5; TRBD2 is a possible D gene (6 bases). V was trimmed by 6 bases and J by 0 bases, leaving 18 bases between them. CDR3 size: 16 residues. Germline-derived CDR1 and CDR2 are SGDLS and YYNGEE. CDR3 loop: CASMPIGGRDQETQYF. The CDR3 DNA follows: TGTGCCAGCATGCCAATCGGGGGAAGGGACCAAGAGACCCAGTACTTC. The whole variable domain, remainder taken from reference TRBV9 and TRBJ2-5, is DSGVTQTPKHLITATGQRVTLRCSPRSGDLSVYWYQQSLDQGLQFLIQYYNGEERAKGNILERFSAQQFPDLHSELNLSSLELGDSALYFCASMPIGGRDQETQYFGPGTRLLVL.

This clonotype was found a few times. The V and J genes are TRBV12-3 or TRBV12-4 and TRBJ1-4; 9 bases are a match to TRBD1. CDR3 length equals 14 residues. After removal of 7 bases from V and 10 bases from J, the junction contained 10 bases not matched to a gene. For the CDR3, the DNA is TGTGCCAGCATTAGTGGGGACAGGGTGGTAAAACTGTTTTTT. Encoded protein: CASISGDRVVKLFF.

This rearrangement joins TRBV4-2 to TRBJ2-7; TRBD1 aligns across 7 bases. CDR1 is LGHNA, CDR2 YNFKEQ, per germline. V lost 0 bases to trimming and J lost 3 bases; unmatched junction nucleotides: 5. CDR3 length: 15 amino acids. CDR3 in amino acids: CASSQDLGQSYEQYF. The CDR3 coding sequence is TGTGCCAGCAGCCAAGATTTGGGACAGAGCTACGAGCAGTACTTC.

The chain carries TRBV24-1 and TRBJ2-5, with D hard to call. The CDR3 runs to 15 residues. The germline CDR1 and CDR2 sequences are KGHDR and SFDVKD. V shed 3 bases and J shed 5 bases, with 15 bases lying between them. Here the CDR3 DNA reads TGTGCCACCAGTGATGCCAAGGCCCCGGATGAGACCCAGTACTTC. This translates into CATSDAKAPDETQYF.

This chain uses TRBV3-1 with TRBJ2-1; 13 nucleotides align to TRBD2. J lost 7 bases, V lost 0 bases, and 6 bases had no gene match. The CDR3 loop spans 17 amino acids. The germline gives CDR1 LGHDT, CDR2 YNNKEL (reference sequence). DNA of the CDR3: TGTGCCAGCAGCCAAGACATCCGGACTAGCGGGGGTAATGAGCAGTTCTTC. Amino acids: CASSQDIRTSGGNEQFF.

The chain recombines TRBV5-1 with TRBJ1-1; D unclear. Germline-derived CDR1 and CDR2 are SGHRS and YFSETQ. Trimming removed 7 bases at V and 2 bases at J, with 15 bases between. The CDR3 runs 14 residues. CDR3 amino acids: CASHSSGGNTEAFF. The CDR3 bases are TGCGCCAGCCACAGCTCGGGAGGAAACACTGAAGCTTTCTTT.

The CDR3 region has the DNA TGTGCCAGCAGCCTCCGGGACCTTGGCTCCTACGAGCAGTACTTC. Amino acids: CASSLRDLGSYEQYF. The V gene is TRBV7-2, the J gene TRBJ2-7; D tentatively fits TRBD1 or TRBD2 (5 bases each). V was clipped by 5 bases and J by 0 bases, with 14 bases between them. Germline-derived CDR1 and CDR2 are SGHTA and FQGNSA. The CDR3 consists of 15 residues.

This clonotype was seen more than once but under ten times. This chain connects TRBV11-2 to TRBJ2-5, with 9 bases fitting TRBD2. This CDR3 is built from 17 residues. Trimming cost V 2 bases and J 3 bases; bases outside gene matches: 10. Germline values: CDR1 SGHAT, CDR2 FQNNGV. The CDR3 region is CASSLRASGVQEETQYF. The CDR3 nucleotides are TGTGCCAGCAGCTTAAGGGCTAGCGGGGTTCAAGAAGAGACCCAGTACTTC.

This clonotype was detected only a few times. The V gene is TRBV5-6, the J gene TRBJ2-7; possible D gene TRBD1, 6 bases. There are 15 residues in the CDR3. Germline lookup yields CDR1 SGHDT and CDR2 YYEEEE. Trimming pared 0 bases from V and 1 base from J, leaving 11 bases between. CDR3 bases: TGTGCCAGCAGCTTGGTCGGGACACCGTCCTACGAGCAGTACTTC. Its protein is CASSLVGTPSYEQYF.